This T cell receptor (beta chain) came from a study of shared clonotypes between healthy human individuals. Trimming stripped 9 bases from V and 1 base from J, with 27 bases between. The CDR3 length is 18 residues. CDR1 is SNHLY and CDR2 is FYNNEI in the germline V gene. Study-wide points: Sampling was confined to blood; repertoires within tissues likely differ. Some clonotypes were shared by all four sorted-subset donors, while others were not shared. The non-shared ones had lower generation probabilities than the shared ones. Of the naive CD4 clonotypes, about 5% were shared across several donors.

A remark on this clone: Its antigen is undetermined.

Approximately 220 ng DNA, 30,000 or so T cell genomes, went into each sorted-subset replicate PCR. This table comes from immunoSEQ multiplex PCR, and its TCRdb copy is limited to in-frame clones, with some not included. Of roughly 120,000 clones in the sample, 65% to 75% were seen once. The sequence came from a woman younger than 45 in good health. Input material: memory CD8+ T cells sorted from blood. Subset specified: CD45RO+ cells pooled with CCR7-negative TemRA cells. The chain carries TRBV2 and TRBJ1-1; D is possibly TRBD1 (5 bases). CDR3 protein: CARGPDSGLFRENTEAFF. The CDR3 DNA reads as TGTGCCAGGGGACCCGATAGCGGGTTATTCAGGGAGAACACTGAAGCTTTCTTT.